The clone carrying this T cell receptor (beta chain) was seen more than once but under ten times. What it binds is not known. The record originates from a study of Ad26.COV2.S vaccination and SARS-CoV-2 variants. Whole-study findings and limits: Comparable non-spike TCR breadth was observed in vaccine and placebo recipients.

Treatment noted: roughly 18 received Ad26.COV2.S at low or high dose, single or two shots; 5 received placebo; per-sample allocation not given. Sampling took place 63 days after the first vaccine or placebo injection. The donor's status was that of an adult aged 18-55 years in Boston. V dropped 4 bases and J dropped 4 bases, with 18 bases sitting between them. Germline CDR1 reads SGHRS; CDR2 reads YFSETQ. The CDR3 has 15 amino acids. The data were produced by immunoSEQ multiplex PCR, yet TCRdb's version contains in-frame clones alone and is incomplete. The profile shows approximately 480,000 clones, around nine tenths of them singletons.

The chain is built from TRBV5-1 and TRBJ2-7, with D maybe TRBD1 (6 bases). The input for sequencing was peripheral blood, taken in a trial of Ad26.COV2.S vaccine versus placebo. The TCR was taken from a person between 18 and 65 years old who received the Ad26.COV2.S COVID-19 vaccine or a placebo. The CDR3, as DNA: TGCGCCAGCAGCACAGCCGGGACAACACGTTACGAGCAGTACTTC. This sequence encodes CASSTAGTTRYEQYF.